This T cell receptor (beta chain) derives from a study of STAT3 mutations in large granular lymphocyte leukemia. Study-wide points: Variable sampling intervals and differing treatment regimens complicated linking therapy response to TCR clonal burden changes. In T-cell large granular lymphocyte leukemia, about half of patients showed multiple immunodominant subclonotypes.

Comment on this clone: What it binds is not known.

Trimming removed 0 bases at V and 3 bases at J, with 7 bases between. The germline V gene encodes CDR1 SGHRS and CDR2 YFSETQ. This CDR3 is 13 amino acids long. Using immunoSEQ multiplex PCR, the repertoire was profiled, and TCRdb retains in-frame clones only, with some absent. The sample holds some 2,000 clones, 29% seen once. The specimen was peripheral blood mononuclear cells. The chain has TRBV5-1 and TRBJ2-7; D remains unclear. This clonotype originated in a male patient aged 45-60 years with T-cell large granular lymphocyte leukemia. Some clones in this sample may be carry-over from other donors' samples. Here the CDR3 DNA reads TGCGCCAGCAGCTTGGCAGCGAGCTACGAGCAGTACTTC. Translated: CASSLAASYEQYF. Supplemented by reference TRBV5-1 and TRBJ2-7, the full variable domain reads KAGVTQTPRYLIKTRGQQVTLSCSPISGHRSVSWYQQTPGQGLQFLFEYFSETQRNKGNFPGRFSGRQFSNSRSEMNVSTLELGDSALYLCASSLAASYEQYFGPGTRLTVT.